This passage covers 3 T cell receptor beta chains from one sample sequenced in a study of cytomegalovirus exposure and HLA in healthy donors. It was with 60 Vbeta and 13 Jbeta primers that the PCR ran. Some clones are missing from TCRdb's copy, which holds only in-frame ones; the method was immunoSEQ multiplex PCR. The table lists fewer than 350,000 clones, about 90% of them singletons. The material sequenced was PBMCs. These receptors were taken from a woman between 18 and 29 years old in good health and CMV-seronegative.

The CDR3 region has the DNA TGTGCCAGCAGCGGGCAGGGGGCTAACTATGGCTACACCTTC. As protein: CASSGQGANYGYTF. The V gene is TRBV5-6, the J gene TRBJ1-2; 7 positions agree with TRBD1. V shed 4 bases and J 0 bases; nucleotides not matched to a gene: 3. Germline values: CDR1 SGHDT, CDR2 YYEEEE. The CDR3 has 14 residues.

V and J are TRBV2 and TRBJ1-1, with TRBD1 matching 9 bases. V was pared by 4 bases and J by 2 bases, with 5 bases of the junction left unmatched. Germline CDR1 SNHLY, CDR2 FYNNEI. This CDR3 has 15 amino acids. CDR3 region: CASSVQTGGNTEAFF. The CDR3 DNA reads as TGTGCCAGCAGTGTACAGACAGGGGGAAACACTGAAGCTTTCTTT. Looking up the rest from reference TRBV2 and TRBJ1-1 gives the full variable domain: EPEVTQTPSHQVTQMGQEVILRCVPISNHLYFYWYRQILGQKVEFLVSFYNNEISEKSEIFDDQFSVERPDGSNFTLKIRSTKLEDSAMYFCASSVQTGGNTEAFFGQGTRLTVV.

The V gene is TRBV5-1, the J gene TRBJ2-6; D remains unclear. CDR1 and CDR2 from the germline V gene are SGHRS and YFSETQ. This CDR3 comprises 14 residues. V was pared by 4 bases and J by 0 bases, with 5 bases between. The CDR3 region has the DNA TGCGCCAGCAGCCAGGACTCTGGGGCCAACGTCCTGACTTTC. It specifies CASSQDSGANVLTF.